A selection of T cell receptor beta chains follows, all from one sample in a study of T cells in localized non-small cell lung cancer. The repertoire was sequenced with immunoSEQ multiplex PCR; TCRdb's copy has only in-frame clones and lacks some. The repertoire has 1,500 to 2,000 clones, around 42% of them found once; the top ten carry roughly 40%. Sequencing used lung tumor tissue, obtained before any cancer treatment. These receptors all come from a male donor aged 60 or over with stage II lung adenocarcinoma. Both conserved end residues are part of each CDR3. A D gene is named only where the DNA matches it firmly. For some rows the clone size is stated as once, few or many, or as a class when expanded; others skip it.

clone_size	j_call	d_call	v_call	cdr3_nt	cdr3_aa
NA	TRBJ1-1	NA	TRBV18	TGTGCCAGCTCACCACTGGAAAACACTGAAGCTTTCTTT	CASSPLENTEAFF
few	TRBJ2-1	NA	TRBV4-1	TGCGCCAGCAGCCCCCTTCCCGAGAGCTCCTACAATGAGCAGTTCTTC	CASSPLPESSYNEQFF
NA	TRBJ1-1	TRBD1	TRBV9	TGTGCCAGCAGCGCGACAGGGATGGACACTGAAGCTTTCTTT	CASSATGMDTEAFF
NA	TRBJ1-4	NA	TRBV28	TGTGCCAGCAGTTTAAGTGGGGAAGAAAAACTGTTTTTT	CASSLSGEEKLFF
once	TRBJ1-5	NA	TRBV28	TGTGCCACCTCGGAGTGGGATCCGAATCAGCCCCAGCATTTT	CATSEWDPNQPQHF
NA	TRBJ2-7	NA	TRBV19	TGTGCCAGTAGCGGGACCGAGTACGAGCAGTACTTC	CASSGTEYEQYF
few	TRBJ1-4	NA	TRBV6-8	TGTGCCAGCAGCTGGGGCGGGGCAACTAATGAAAAACTGTTTTTT	CASSWGGATNEKLFF
few	TRBJ2-1	TRBD2	TRBV11-3	TGTGCCAGCGCGTGGACTAGGAACCTCAATGAGCAGTTCTTC	CASAWTRNLNEQFF
few	TRBJ2-7	TRBD2	TRBV19	TGTGCCAGTAGCCCCGGACTAGTTTACGAGCAGTACTTC	CASSPGLVYEQYF
few	TRBJ2-7	NA	TRBV6-9	TGTGCCATCACGGAGGGCTACGAGCAGTACTTC	CAITEGYEQYF
NA	TRBJ2-1	NA	TRBV29-1	TGCAGCTTGGGCCGCAGAGGGGGGCAGGGAAGGGATGAGCAGTTCTTC	CSLGRRGGQGRDEQFF
few	TRBJ2-3	NA	TRBV30	TGTGCCTGGAGTGTGGGGGGCGCCTCAGATACGCAGTATTTT	CAWSVGGASDTQYF